This paragraph reports one T cell receptor (beta chain). The table came from immunoSEQ multiplex PCR; TCRdb's copy has only in-frame clones and leaves some out. The repertoire has around 400,000 clones, around 92% of them found once; the top ten carry 1% to 1.5%. V lost 4 bases and J lost 4; bases outside the gene matches: 10. The CDR3 has 18 residues. From germline, CDR1 is MNHEY and CDR2 SMNVEV (reference sequence). The data are from a study of blood T cell repertoires in COVID-19. What was sequenced was peripheral blood. The chain joins TRBV27 to TRBJ2-3; 14 nucleotides agree with TRBD2. The receptor comes from a middle-aged man with acute or convalescent COVID-19. The CDR3 DNA is TGTGCCAGCAGTTCGGGACTAGCGGGAGAGGATGCAGCAGATACGCAGTATTTT. This encodes CASSSGLAGEDAADTQYF.